This TCR beta chain was sequenced in a study of control samples from healthy donors and cancer patients. Generated by immunoSEQ multiplex PCR, the TCRdb table keeps only in-frame clones and is missing some. The sample has about 98,000 clones, 79% seen once. Specimen: blood. The receptor was derived from a young woman in good health.

CDR3 sequence reads: CASSIAPGTPYNEQFF. Written as DNA, the CDR3 is TGTGCCAGTAGTATAGCCCCCGGGACACCTTACAATGAGCAGTTCTTC. V usage is TRBV19 and J usage is TRBJ2-1; the D gene is possibly TRBD1 (6 bases). CDR1 is LNHDA, CDR2 SQIVND, per germline (reference sequence). Trimming cost V 1 base and J 4 bases, with 14 bases left between them. The CDR3 runs 16 residues.